One T cell receptor beta chain is described in this entry. V shed 2 bases, J shed 4 bases, and the junction held 3 bases outside the gene matches. CDR3 length: 13 amino acids. In germline, CDR1 is SQVTM, CDR2 ANQGSEA. TCRdb's table, derived via immunoSEQ multiplex PCR, lists solely in-frame clones and lacks some. The data show 380,000 or so clones, 80% to 90% seen once. This entry comes from a study of blood T cell repertoires in COVID-19. The chain uses TRBV29-1 and TRBJ2-5, with 8 bases aligning to TRBD1. Source material: peripheral blood. This TCR was recovered from an older woman with COVID-19, enrolled during active disease. In DNA, the CDR3 is TGCAGCGTTGAAAGTACAGGGGGAGAGACCCAGTACTTC. Amino acids: CSVESTGGETQYF.